This entry lists 15 T cell receptor beta chains sequenced from one sample in a study of T cells in women clearing cervical HPV infection. Assay: immunoSEQ multiplex PCR; the TCRdb copy retains only in-frame clones and omits some. Its table records about 20,000 clones. The sequenced sample consisted of blood buffy coat. These TCRs come from a woman aged 18 to 75 with a cervical HPV16 infection that either progressed to CIN3+ or cleared (not recorded which).

Its frequency marks this clone as medium-sized. The read stops 3 residues short of the end of the CDR3; the missing end is completed from the germline J gene. The chain carries TRBV15 and TRBJ2-5, with 9 positions matching TRBD2. This CDR3 is built from 15 residues. V lost 1 base and J lost 4; bases outside the gene matches: 4. The V gene's germline CDR1 is LNHNV and CDR2 YYDKDF (reference sequence). This CDR3 is CATSRGLAGLETQYF. Incomplete CDR3 DNA: TGTGCCACCAGCAGAGGTCTAGCGGGGTTAGAGACC.

On this clone: The CDR3 end lies 3 residues beyond the end of the read and is filled in from the germline J gene. The chain combines TRBV18 with TRBJ2-3; 7 bases align to TRBD1. Germline-derived CDR1 and CDR2 are KGHSH and LQKENI. The CDR3 loop spans 15 amino acids. The CDR3 reads CASSQTDRVNQPQYF. The sequenced part of the CDR3 DNA is TGTGCCAGCTCACAAACTGACAGGGTCAATCAGCCG.

The CDR3 bases that were read are TGTGCCAGCAGTGAGTTGCGGGGGGACCCCTACAATGAC. Translating it yields CASSELRGDPYND. The full CDR3 is CASSELRGDPYNDYTF. V is TRBV6-1 and J is TRBJ1-2; D possibly corresponds to TRBD1 (5 bases). The read finishes 3 residues shy of the CDR3 end, and the germline J gene is used to complete it. CDR1 MNHNS and CDR2 SASEGT come from the germline V gene. The CDR3 runs 16 residues.

A word on this clone: The read ends 3 residues shy of where the CDR3 ends; the end is completed using the germline J gene. This chain uses TRBV20-1 with TRBJ2-3; D gene uncertain. With 2 bases removed from V and 5 bases from J, the gap between germline ends came to 8 bases. This CDR3 has 12 residues. Per germline, CDR1 DFQATT and CDR2 SNEGSKA (reference sequence). The DNA read from the CDR3 is TGCAGTGCTAGACAGTCTGAAGATACG. This sequence encodes CSARQSEDT. The complete CDR3 protein is CSARQSEDTQYF.

About this clone itself: The read terminates 3 residues before the CDR3 end, so the remaining end is supplied by the germline J gene. The V gene is TRBV6-1, the J gene TRBJ1-6, with a weak D call TRBD1 (6 bases). This CDR3 region has 15 residues. V was pared by 4 bases and J by 7 bases, with 14 bases between. Germline V lookup: CDR1 MNHNS, CDR2 SASEGT. CDR3 bases read: TGTGCCAGCAGTGCAACGGGACAACCAAATTCACCC. Protein product: CASSATGQPNSP. The whole CDR3 sequence is CASSATGQPNSPLHF.

Of note for this clone: The DNA ends 3 residues before the CDR3 does, and the rest of the CDR3 is filled in from the germline J gene. The rearrangement links TRBV7-9 to TRBJ2-2; a weak D match, TRBD1 (5 bases). The CDR3 extends over 15 amino acids. Germline lookup yields CDR1 SEHNR and CDR2 FQNEAQ (reference sequence). Incomplete CDR3 DNA: TGTGCCAGCAGCTCTTCAGGGCCGCTGAGTGAAAAG. Translating it yields CASSSSGPLSEK. The complete CDR3 sequence is CASSSSGPLSEKLFF.

As concerns this clone: Read data end 3 residues before the CDR3 end; the end is taken from the germline J gene. The chain joins TRBV4-1 to TRBJ1-4; D may be TRBD1 (5 bases). This CDR3 contains 14 residues. Germline CDR1 MGHRA, CDR2 YSYEKL. The CDR3 protein is CASSQVGREGKLFF. The sequenced part of the CDR3 DNA is TGCGCCAGCAGCCAAGTGGGTAGGGAGGGGAAA.

As concerns this clone: The junction departs from the called germline gene at one end, perhaps through a read error. The read terminates 3 residues before the CDR3 end, so the remaining end is supplied by the germline J gene. Other DNA variants within this sample encode the same CDR3. The chain joins TRBV6-2 or TRBV6-3 to TRBJ1-3; 9 bases match TRBD1. This CDR3 is 16 amino acids long. Germline V gene data show CDR1 as MNHEY and CDR2 as SVGEGT. The CDR3 loop reads CASSWTGDLSGNTIYF. The covered CDR3 bases are TGTGCCAGCAGCTGGACAGGGGACCTCTCTGGAAACACA.

Notes on this clone: The read is 3 residues too short to cover the CDR3 end, so that end is filled in from the germline J gene. The V and J genes are TRBV9 and TRBJ2-1; 9 bases map to TRBD2. Germline CDR1 reads SGDLS; CDR2 reads YYNGEE. The ends lost 0 bases at V and 1 base at J; junction bases unmatched: 2. This CDR3 spans 16 amino acids. The CDR3 loop is CASSVGTSESYNEQFF. Partial CDR3 DNA: TGTGCCAGCAGCGTAGGGACTAGCGAGTCCTACAATGAG.

In the case of this clone: The germline gene is not matched at one end of the junction; a read error may be the cause. The read stops 3 residues short of the end of the CDR3; the missing end is completed from the germline J gene. The chain joins TRBV4-2 to TRBJ1-1; D is unresolved. Germline values: CDR1 LGHNA, CDR2 YNFKEQ. This CDR3 has 14 residues. The CDR3 loop is CASSQADRNTEAFF. CDR3 DNA, as far as it was read: TGCGCCAGCAGCCAAGCAGATCGAAACACTGAA.

As concerns this clone: The read gets to within 3 residues of the CDR3 end, and the germline J gene fills in the rest. The chain joins TRBV10-3 to TRBJ1-4, with 8 nucleotides matching TRBD1. Germline values: CDR1 ENHRY, CDR2 SYGVKD. The CDR3 runs 15 residues. The J segment lost 7 bases and the V segment lost 1 base, leaving 5 bases of the junction unmatched. CDR3 amino acids: CAISEFGQGGEKLFF. CDR3 bases read: TGTGCCATCAGTGAGTTCGGACAGGGTGGTGAAAAA.

The CDR3 sequence is CASSTGTGIQPQHF. CDR3 DNA (partial): TGTGCCAGCAGCACTGGGACAGGGATCCAGCCC. V and J are TRBV7-2 and TRBJ1-5, with TRBD1 identical over 9 bases. The sequence runs out 3 residues before the end of the CDR3; the remainder is reconstructed from the germline J gene. Looked up from germline, CDR1 is SGHTA and CDR2 is FQGNSA. V was clipped by 5 bases and J by 7 bases; unmatched bases: 6. The length of the CDR3 is 14 residues.

On this clone itself: Mismatch with germline at one junction end may stem from a read error. The DNA ends 3 residues before the CDR3 does, and the rest of the CDR3 is filled in from the germline J gene. Other DNA sequences in this specimen translate into the identical CDR3. The V and J genes are TRBV19 and TRBJ1-3; D is possibly TRBD1 (5 bases). In germline, CDR1 is LNHDA, CDR2 SQIVND (reference sequence). The CDR3 has 16 amino acids. CDR3 protein: CASSIPPAGRGNTIYF. CDR3 bases read: TGTGCCAGTAGTATACCCCCGGCGGGGCGAGGAAACACT.

Comments on this clone: The sequenced fragment ends 3 residues before the CDR3 boundary, so the rest is inferred from the germline J gene. This sequence joins TRBV5-1 and TRBJ2-2; TRBD2 matches 9 bases. The CDR3 is made up of 13 amino acids. Per germline, CDR1 SGHRS and CDR2 YFSETQ. The covered CDR3 bases are TGCGCCAGCAGCTTGGGCGGGGGGGATCCG. This encodes CASSLGGGDP. In full, the CDR3 is CASSLGGGDPLFF.

Here the CDR3 reads CSARGPPPAAEETQYF. The sequenced CDR3 bases are TGCAGTGCTAGAGGACCCCCCCCGGCCGCGGAAGAGACG. V and J are TRBV20-1 and TRBJ2-3; the D is unclear. The read is 3 residues too short to cover the CDR3 end, so that end is filled in from the germline J gene. CDR1 is DFQATT and CDR2 is SNEGSKA in the germline V gene (reference sequence). The CDR3 is 16 amino acids.